This entry features one TCR beta chain sequence. The target antigen is unknown. This entry is derived from a study of Ad26.COV2.S vaccination and SARS-CoV-2 variants. Broader study findings: Spike-specific responses of CD8+ and CD4+ T cells were reported to display substantial breadth after vaccination. Whether participants received vaccine or placebo, their non-spike TCR breadth was similar.

The protocol was immunoSEQ multiplex PCR, while the TCRdb copy is restricted to in-frame clones and leaves out a portion. The repertoire holds hundreds of thousands of clones, with about 90% as singletons. The sample here was peripheral blood, taken after recovery from COVID-19. This receptor was identified in a human donor who had recovered from COVID-19.

The CDR3 nucleotides are TGTGCCAGCAGTCCCGCCGGGGAAGGGTTAGGTGAAAAACTGTTTTTT. Its protein product is CASSPAGEGLGEKLFF. The chain carries TRBV5-6 and TRBJ1-4; the D is unclear. The CDR3 spans 16 residues. The ends were cut back, 5 bases at V and 7 bases at J, with 21 bases in the middle. CDR1 SGHDT and CDR2 YYEEEE come from the germline V gene.